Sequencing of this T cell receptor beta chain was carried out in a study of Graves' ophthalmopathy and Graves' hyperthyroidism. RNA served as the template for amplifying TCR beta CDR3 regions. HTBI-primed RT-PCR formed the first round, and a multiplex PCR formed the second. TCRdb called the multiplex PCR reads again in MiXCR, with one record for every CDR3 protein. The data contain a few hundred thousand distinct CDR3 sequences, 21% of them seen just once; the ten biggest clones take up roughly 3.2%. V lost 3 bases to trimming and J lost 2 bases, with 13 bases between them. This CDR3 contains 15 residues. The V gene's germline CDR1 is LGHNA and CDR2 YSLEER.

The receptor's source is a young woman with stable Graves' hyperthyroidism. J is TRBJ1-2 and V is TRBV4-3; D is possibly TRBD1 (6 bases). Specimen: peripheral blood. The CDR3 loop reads CASSQKLRGNYGYTF. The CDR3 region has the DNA TGCGCCAGCAGCCAGAAGCTCAGGGGCAACTATGGCTACACCTTC.